This TCR beta chain was sequenced during a study of blood T cell repertoires in COVID-19. Study-level information: In each case, the material was cDNA or gDNA derived from T cells, B-cell-depleted T cells, or PBMCs.

The CDR3 has 14 residues. With 2 bases removed from V and 7 bases from J, the gap between germline ends came to 11 bases. CDR1 and CDR2 from the germline V gene are MNHEY and SVGAGI. Authors' methods: Amplification from reference gene primers served as the basis for estimated nucleated cell counts. Measured with immunoSEQ multiplex PCR; TCRdb has only the in-frame clones, and not every one. V and J calls and clone size are those listed in that table; D and trimming were worked out from the DNA. The sample includes hundreds of thousands of clones, about 90% of them seen just once. This TCR derives from a woman aged 45-60 years who had recovered from COVID-19. Sequenced material: peripheral blood. The rearrangement joins TRBV6-5 to TRBJ2-2, with a weak D call TRBD2 (5 bases). The CDR3 loop is CASSYHGRGGELFF. Written as DNA, the CDR3 is TGTGCCAGCAGTTACCACGGCCGGGGCGGGGAGCTGTTTTTT.